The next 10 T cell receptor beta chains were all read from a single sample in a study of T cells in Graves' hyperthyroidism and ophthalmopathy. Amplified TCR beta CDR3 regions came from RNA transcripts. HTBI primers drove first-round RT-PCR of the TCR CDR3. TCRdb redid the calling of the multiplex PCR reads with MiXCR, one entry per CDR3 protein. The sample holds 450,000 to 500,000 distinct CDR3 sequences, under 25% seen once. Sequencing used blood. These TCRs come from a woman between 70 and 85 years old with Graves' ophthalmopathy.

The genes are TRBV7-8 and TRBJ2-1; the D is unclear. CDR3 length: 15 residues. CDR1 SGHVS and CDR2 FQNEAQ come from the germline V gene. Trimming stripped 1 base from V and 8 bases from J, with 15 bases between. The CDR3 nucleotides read TGTGCCAGCAGCTTAGGCGGTAGGAGCCGAGATGAGCAGTTCTTC. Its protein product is CASSLGGRSRDEQFF.

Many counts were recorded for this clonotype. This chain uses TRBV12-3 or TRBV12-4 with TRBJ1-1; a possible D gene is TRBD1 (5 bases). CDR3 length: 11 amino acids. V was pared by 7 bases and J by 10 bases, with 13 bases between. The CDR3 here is CASNWGDGAFF. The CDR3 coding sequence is TGTGCCAGCAATTGGGGGGACGGAGCTTTCTTT.

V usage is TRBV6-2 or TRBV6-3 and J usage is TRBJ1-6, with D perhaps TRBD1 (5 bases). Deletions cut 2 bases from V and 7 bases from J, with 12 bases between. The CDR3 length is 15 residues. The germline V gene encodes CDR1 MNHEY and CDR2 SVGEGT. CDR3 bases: TGTGCCAGCAGTTACACGAGACAGCTGAATTCACCCCTCCACTTT. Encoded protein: CASSYTRQLNSPLHF.

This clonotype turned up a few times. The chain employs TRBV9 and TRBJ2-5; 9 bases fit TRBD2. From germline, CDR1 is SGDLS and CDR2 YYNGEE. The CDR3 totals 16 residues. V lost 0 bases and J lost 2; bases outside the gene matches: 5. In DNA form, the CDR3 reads TGTGCCAGCAGCGTAGGGAATAGCGGGGGACAAGAGACCCAGTACTTC. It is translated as CASSVGNSGGQETQYF.

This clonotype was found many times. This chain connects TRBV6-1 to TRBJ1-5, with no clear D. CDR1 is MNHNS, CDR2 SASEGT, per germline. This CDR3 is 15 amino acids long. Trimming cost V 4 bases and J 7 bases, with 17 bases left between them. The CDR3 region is CASSGGGGVLQPQHF. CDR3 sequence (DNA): TGTGCCAGCAGTGGAGGTGGCGGGGTGCTGCAGCCCCAGCATTTT.

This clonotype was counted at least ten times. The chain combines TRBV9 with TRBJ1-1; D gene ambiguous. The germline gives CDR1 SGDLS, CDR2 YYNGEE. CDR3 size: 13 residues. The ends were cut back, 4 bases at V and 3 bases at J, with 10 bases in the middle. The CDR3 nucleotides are TGTGCCAGCAGCCCCGACGGGCACACTGAAGCTTTCTTT. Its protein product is CASSPDGHTEAFF.

In DNA form, the CDR3 reads TGCAGCCCACAGGGGGGCGCGGCTAAGACCTACGAGCAGTACTTC. This codes for CSPQGGAAKTYEQYF. The chain couples TRBV29-1 to TRBJ2-7; 8 nucleotides match TRBD1. With V trimmed by 8 bases and J by 2 bases, 14 bases remained unmatched. The CDR3 is 15 amino acids. Germline CDR1 reads SQVTM; CDR2 reads ANQGSEA.

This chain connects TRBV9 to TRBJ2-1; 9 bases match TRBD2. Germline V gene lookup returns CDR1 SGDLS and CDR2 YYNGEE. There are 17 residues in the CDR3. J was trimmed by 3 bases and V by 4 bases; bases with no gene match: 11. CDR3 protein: CASSPNDRLAVYNEQFF. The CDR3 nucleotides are TGTGCCAGCAGCCCGAACGATAGACTAGCGGTCTACAATGAGCAGTTCTTC.

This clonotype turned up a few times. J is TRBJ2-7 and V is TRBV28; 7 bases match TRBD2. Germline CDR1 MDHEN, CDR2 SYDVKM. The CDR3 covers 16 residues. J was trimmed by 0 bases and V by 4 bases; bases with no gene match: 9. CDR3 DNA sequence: TGTGCCAGCAGTTCAAATAGCGGGTGGAGCTCCTACGAGCAGTACTTC. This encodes CASSSNSGWSSYEQYF.

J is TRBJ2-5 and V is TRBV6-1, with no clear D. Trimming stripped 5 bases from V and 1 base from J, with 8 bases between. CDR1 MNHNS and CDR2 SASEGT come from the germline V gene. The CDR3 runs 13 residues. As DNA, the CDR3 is TGTGCCAGCAGTAGGTATTTCCAAGAGACCCAGTACTTC. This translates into CASSRYFQETQYF.